This T cell receptor (beta chain) was captured in a study of shared clonotypes between healthy human individuals. General observations from the study: The rarefaction results pointed to incomplete sorted-subset sequencing despite large depth.

CDR1 is MNHEY and CDR2 is SVGAGI in the germline V gene. Germline trimming cut 2 bases from V and 5 bases from J; bases unmatched to any gene: 8. This CDR3 comprises 15 residues. In regard to this clone: Its specificity is not known.

Terminally differentiated effector memory CD45RA+ cells were excluded by CCR7 positive selection of CD45RO-negative cells. Measured with immunoSEQ multiplex PCR; TCRdb has only the in-frame clones, and not every one. Found here are about 820,000 clones, roughly 92% of them singletons; the top ten hold around 24%. Source material: naive CD8+ T cells sorted from blood. The chain couples TRBV6-5 to TRBJ2-5, with TRBD2 matching over 7 bases. The sequence came from a young man in good health. The CDR3 bases are TGTGCCAGCAGTTACGGGGCGGGAGAGGATGAGACCCAGTACTTC. It encodes CASSYGAGEDETQYF.